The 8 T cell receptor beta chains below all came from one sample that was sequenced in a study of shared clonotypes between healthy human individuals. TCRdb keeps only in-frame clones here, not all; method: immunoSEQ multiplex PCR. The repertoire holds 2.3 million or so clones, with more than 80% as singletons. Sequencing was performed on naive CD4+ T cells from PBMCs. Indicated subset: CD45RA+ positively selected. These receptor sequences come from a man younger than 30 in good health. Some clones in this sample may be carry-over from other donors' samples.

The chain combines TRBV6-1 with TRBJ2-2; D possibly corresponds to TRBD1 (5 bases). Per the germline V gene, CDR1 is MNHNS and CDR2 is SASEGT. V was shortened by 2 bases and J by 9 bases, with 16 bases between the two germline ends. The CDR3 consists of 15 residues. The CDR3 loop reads CASSEIARWGRELFF. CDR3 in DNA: TGTGCCAGCAGTGAAATAGCTCGTTGGGGCCGGGAGCTGTTTTTT.

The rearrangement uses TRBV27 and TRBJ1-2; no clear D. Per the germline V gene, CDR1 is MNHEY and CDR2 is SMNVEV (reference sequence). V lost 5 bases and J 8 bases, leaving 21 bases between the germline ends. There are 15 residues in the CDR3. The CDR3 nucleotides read TGTGCCAGCAGTCGCCATCTGGGAGGAGGAGAAGGCTACACCTTC. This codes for CASSRHLGGGEGYTF.

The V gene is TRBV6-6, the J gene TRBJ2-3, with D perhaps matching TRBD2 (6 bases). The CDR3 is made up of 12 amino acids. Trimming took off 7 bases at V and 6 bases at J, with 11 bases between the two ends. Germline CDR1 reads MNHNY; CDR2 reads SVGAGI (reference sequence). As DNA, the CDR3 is TGTGCCAGCACAAGGGAGGCGGATACGCAGTATTTT. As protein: CASTREADTQYF.

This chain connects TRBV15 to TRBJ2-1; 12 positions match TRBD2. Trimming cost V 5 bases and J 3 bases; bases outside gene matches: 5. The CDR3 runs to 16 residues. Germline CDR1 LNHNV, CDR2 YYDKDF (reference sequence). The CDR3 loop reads CATSQTSGSGYNEQFF. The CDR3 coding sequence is TGTGCCACCAGCCAGACTAGCGGGAGCGGCTACAATGAGCAGTTCTTC.

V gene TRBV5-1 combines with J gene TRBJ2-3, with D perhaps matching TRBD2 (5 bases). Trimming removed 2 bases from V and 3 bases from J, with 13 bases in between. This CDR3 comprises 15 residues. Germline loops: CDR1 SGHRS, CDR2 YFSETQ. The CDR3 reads CASSLTLVATDTQYF. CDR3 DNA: TGCGCCAGCAGCTTAACACTAGTAGCGACAGATACGCAGTATTTT.

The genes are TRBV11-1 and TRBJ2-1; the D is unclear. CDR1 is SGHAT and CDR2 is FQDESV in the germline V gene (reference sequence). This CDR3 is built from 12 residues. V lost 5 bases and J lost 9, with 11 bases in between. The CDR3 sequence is CASSPIRTEQFF. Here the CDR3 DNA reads TGTGCCAGCAGCCCAATCCGGACTGAGCAGTTCTTC.

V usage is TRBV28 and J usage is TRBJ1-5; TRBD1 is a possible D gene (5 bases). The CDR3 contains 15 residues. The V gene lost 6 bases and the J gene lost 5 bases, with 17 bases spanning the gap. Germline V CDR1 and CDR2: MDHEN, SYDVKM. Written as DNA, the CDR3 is TGTGCCAGCAGCCCCGGAGGGGCTATCGATCAGCCCCAGCATTTT. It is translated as CASSPGGAIDQPQHF.

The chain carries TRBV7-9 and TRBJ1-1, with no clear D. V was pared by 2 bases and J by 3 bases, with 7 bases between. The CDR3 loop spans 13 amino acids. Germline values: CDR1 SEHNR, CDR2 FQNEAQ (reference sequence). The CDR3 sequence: CASSLLEYTEAFF. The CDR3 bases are TGTGCCAGCAGCTTACTGGAATACACTGAAGCTTTCTTT.